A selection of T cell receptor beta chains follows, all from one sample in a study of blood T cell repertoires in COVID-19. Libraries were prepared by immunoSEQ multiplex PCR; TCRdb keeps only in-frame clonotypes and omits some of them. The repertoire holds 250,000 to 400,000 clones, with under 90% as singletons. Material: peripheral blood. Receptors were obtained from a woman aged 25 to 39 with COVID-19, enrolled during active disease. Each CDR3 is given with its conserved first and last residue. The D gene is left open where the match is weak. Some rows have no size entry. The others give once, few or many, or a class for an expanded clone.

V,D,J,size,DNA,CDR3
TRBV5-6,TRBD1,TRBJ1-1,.,TGTGCCAGCAGTTTCGGGACAGCTCTGAACACTGAAGCTTTCTTT,CASSFGTALNTEAFF
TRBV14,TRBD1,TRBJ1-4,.,TGTGCCAGCAGCCGGGGAGGACAGGGGAAAAATGAAAAACTGTTTTTT,CASSRGGQGKNEKLFF
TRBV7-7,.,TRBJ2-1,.,TGTGCCAGCAGCTTACAATTGGTAGCCTACAATGAGCAGTTCTTC,CASSLQLVAYNEQFF
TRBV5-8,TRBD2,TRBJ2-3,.,TGTGCCAGCCGGCCGATGCGGGCTAGCGGGCGGTATACGCAGTATTTT,CASRPMRASGRYTQYF
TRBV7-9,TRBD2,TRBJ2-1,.,TGTGCCAGCAGCTCCAACGTCCGGACTAGGGACAATGAGCAGTTCTTC,CASSSNVRTRDNEQFF
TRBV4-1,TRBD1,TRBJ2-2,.,TGCGCCAGCAGCCTCGGGACAGGAGAAAACACCGGGGAGCTGTTTTTT,CASSLGTGENTGELFF
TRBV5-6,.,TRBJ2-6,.,TGTGCCAGCAGCCCAGACTGGGGGCATGGGGCCAACGTCCTGACTTTC,CASSPDWGHGANVLTF
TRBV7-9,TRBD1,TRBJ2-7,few,TGTGCCAGCAGCTTAGAAGGGACAGTATCCTACGAGCAGTACTTC,CASSLEGTVSYEQYF
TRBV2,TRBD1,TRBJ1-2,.,TGTGCCAGCAGCCCCCGGGACAGGGGGCTTACTAGGGGCTACACCTTC,CASSPRDRGLTRGYTF
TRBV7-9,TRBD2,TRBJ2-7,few,TGTGCCAGCAGCACAGACCCGGGACTAGCGGGAGTCGAGCAGTACTTC,CASSTDPGLAGVEQYF
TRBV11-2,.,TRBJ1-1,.,TGTGCCAGCAGCTTGGAGCTCAGGGTTCGCACTGAAGCTTTCTTT,CASSLELRVRTEAFF
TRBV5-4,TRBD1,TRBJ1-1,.,TGTGCCAGCAGCAGGTCCCGGGACAGGGGTTTGAACACTGAAGCTTTCTTT,CASSRSRDRGLNTEAFF
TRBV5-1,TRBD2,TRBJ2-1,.,TGCGCCAGCAGCTGGAGGGGCGGGAGATCCTACAATGAGCAGTTCTTC,CASSWRGGRSYNEQFF
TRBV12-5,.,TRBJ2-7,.,TGTGCTAGTGGTCCATCGACAGAATACGAGCAGTACTTC,CASGPSTEYEQYF
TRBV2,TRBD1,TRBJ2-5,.,TGTGCCAGCAGAGGGACAGGCCAAGAGACCCAGTACTTC,CASRGTGQETQYF
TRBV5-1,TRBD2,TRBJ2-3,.,TGCGCCAGCAGCTTGGCGACTAGCGGCATAAGCACAGATACGCAGTATTTT,CASSLATSGISTDTQYF
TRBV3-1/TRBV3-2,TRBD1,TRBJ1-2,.,TGTGCCAGCAGCCCGGGACAGGGCCTGGGAGGCTACACCTTC,CASSPGQGLGGYTF
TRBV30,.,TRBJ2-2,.,TGTGCCTGGAGTGTACTGTCCAAAGGGGACGGGGAGCTGTTTTTT,CAWSVLSKGDGELFF
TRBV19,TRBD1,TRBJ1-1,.,TGTGCCAGTACTCCGGGACAGAGATTAAACACTGAAGCTTTCTTT,CASTPGQRLNTEAFF
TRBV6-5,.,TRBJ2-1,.,TGTGCCAGCAGTTACTCGATTTGGGACGGGAGCGATGAGCAGTTCTTC,CASSYSIWDGSDEQFF
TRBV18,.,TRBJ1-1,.,TGTGCCAGCTCACCAAAGGACTCCACTGAAGCTTTCTTT,CASSPKDSTEAFF
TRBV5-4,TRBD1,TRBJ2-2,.,TGTGCCAGCAGCCCACAGACAGGGGCGAACACCGGGGAGCTGTTTTTT,CASSPQTGANTGELFF
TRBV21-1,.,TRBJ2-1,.,TGTGCCAGCAGCAAAGCGCTCAAACAGATCGACAATGAGCAGTTCTTC,CASSKALKQIDNEQFF
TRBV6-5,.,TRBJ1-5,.,TGTGCCAGCAGTTATAGGGGGGGAAATCAGCCCCAGCATTTT,CASSYRGGNQPQHF
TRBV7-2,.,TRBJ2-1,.,TGTGCCAGCAGTTTTCGGCCCCGAGGGAATGAGCAGTTCTTC,CASSFRPRGNEQFF
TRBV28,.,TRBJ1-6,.,TGTGCCAGCAGTTTACGCGGGGAATATTCACCCCTCCACTTT,CASSLRGEYSPLHF
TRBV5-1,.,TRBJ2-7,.,TGCGCCAGCAGCTTGGTTCAGGGATCATACGAGCAGTACTTC,CASSLVQGSYEQYF
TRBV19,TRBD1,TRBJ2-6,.,TGTGCCAGTACAGAGGCGGGACAGGGGGCGCCTGGGGCCAACGTCCTGACTTTC,CASTEAGQGAPGANVLTF
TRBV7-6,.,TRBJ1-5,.,TGTGCCAGCAGCTTAACAGGGAATCGGAATCAGCCCCAGCATTTT,CASSLTGNRNQPQHF
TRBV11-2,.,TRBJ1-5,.,TGTGCCAGCAGCTTAGCTGGGCTGGGCAATCAGCCCCAGCATTTT,CASSLAGLGNQPQHF
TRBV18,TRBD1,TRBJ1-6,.,TGTGCCAGCTCACCACGGACAGGGGGTAATAATTCACCCCTCCACTTT,CASSPRTGGNNSPLHF
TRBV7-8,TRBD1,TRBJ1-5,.,TGTGCCAGCAGCCTCGACAGGGATCAGCCCCAGCATTTT,CASSLDRDQPQHF
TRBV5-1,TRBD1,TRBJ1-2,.,TGCGCCAGCAGCTTGGGCCCCCTCCGGGACAGGGGACACTATGGCTACACCTTC,CASSLGPLRDRGHYGYTF
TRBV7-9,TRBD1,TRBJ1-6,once,TGTGCCAGCAGCTTAGGGAGGGGGCGATGGTCACCCCTCCACTTT,CASSLGRGRWSPLHF
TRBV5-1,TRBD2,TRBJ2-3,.,TGCGCCAGCAGCCAGATTAGCGGGAGTAGCACAGATACGCAGTATTTT,CASSQISGSSTDTQYF
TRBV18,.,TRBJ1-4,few,TGTGCCAGCTCACCGGAATCTGGCAGGGTGGATGAAAAACTGTTTTTT,CASSPESGRVDEKLFF
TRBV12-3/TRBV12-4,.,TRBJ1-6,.,TGTGCCAGCAGTACCACAGGGAACTCACCCCTCCACTTT,CASSTTGNSPLHF
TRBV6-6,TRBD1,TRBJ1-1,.,TGTGCCAGCAGTTACTCACGACAGGGGAACACTGAAGCTTTCTTT,CASSYSRQGNTEAFF
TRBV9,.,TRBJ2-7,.,TGTGCCAGCAGCGTAGGTGGTAGCAGGGCCTACGAGCAGTACTTC,CASSVGGSRAYEQYF
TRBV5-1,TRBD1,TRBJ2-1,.,TGCGCCAGCAGCCCCCTCGGGACAGGGCTAAATGAGCAGTTCTTC,CASSPLGTGLNEQFF
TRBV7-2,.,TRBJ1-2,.,TGTGCCAGCAGCTCGGACAGAATCACCTATGGCTACACCTTC,CASSSDRITYGYTF
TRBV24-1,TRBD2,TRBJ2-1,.,TGTGCCACCAGTGATTCTAGCGGGCCCCTCTACAATGAGCAGTTCTTC,CATSDSSGPLYNEQFF
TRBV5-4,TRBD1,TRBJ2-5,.,TGTGCCAGCAGCTTGGGACAGGGGGCCGTGGAGACCCAGTACTTC,CASSLGQGAVETQYF
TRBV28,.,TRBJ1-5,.,TGTGCCAGCAGTCCTTCAAGTGTTCACCCTTTAGTGAGCAATCAGCCCCAGCATTTT,CASSPSSVHPLVSNQPQHF
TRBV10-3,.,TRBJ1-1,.,TGTGCCATCAGTGATTTCGGGGTTTCTGAAGCTTTCTTT,CAISDFGVSEAFF
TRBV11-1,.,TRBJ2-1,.,TGTGCCAGCAGCCCAGACAGGACTTACAATGAGCAGTTCTTC,CASSPDRTYNEQFF
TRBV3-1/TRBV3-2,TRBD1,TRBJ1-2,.,TGTGCCAGCAGCCAAGAAGCAGGGGGCTATGGCTACACCTTC,CASSQEAGGYGYTF
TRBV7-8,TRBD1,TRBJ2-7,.,TGTGCCAGCAGCTTAATGGGACAGGGAACCTACGAGCAGTACTTC,CASSLMGQGTYEQYF
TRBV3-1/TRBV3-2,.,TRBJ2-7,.,TGTGCCAGCCCCACCGGGGGAATCCACGAGCAGTACTTC,CASPTGGIHEQYF
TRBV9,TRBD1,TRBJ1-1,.,TGTGCCAGCAGCTTGGACAGGAGGAACACTGAAGCTTTCTTT,CASSLDRRNTEAFF
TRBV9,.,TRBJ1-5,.,TGTGCCAGCAGCCCAAGACCGGACATTCCCCAGCCCCAGCATTTT,CASSPRPDIPQPQHF
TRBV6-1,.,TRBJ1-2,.,TGTGCCAGCAGTGAACGGGGGAACTATGGCTACACCTTC,CASSERGNYGYTF
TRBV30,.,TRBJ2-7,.,TGTGCCTGGAGGAGGGGGGGGAGCTCCTACGAGCAGTACTTC,CAWRRGGSSYEQYF
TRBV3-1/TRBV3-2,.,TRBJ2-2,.,TGTGCCAGCAGCCAAGTGCGAGGGATGGGCGGGGAGCTGTTTTTT,CASSQVRGMGGELFF
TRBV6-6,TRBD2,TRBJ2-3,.,TGTGCCAGCAGTCGACTAGCGGGAGGGCCTATAGATACGCAGTATTTT,CASSRLAGGPIDTQYF
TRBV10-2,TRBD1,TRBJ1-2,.,TGCGCCAGCAGTGCGGACAGGACGGGTGGCTACACCTTC,CASSADRTGGYTF
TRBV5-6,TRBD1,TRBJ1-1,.,TGTGCCAGCAGCCGGGGACAGAGGAACACTGAAGCTTTCTTT,CASSRGQRNTEAFF
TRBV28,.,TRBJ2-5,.,TGTGCCAGCGCCTTGGGAGGAATGGAGACCCAGTACTTC,CASALGGMETQYF
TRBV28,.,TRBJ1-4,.,TGTGCCAGCAGTTTAATCTCTGCCAGCGCCACTGAAAAACTGTTTTTT,CASSLISASATEKLFF